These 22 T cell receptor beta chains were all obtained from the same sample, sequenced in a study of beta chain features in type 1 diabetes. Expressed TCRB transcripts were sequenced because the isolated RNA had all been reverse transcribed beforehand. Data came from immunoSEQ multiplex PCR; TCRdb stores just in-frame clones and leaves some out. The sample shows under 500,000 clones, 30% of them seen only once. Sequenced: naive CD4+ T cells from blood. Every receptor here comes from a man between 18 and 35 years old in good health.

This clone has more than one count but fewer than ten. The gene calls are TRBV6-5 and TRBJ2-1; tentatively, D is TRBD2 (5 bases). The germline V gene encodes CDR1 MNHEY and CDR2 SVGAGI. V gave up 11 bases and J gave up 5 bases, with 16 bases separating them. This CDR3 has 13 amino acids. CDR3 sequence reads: CACRLPGNNEQFF. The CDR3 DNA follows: TGTGCCTGTAGACTACCAGGAAACAATGAGCAGTTCTTC.

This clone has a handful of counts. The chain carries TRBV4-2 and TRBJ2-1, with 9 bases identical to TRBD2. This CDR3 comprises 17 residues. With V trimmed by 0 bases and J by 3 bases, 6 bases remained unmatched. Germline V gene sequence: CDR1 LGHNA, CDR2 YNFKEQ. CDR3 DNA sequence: TGTGCCAGCAGCCAAGATTTAGCGGGAGAGGTCTACAATGAGCAGTTCTTC. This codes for CASSQDLAGEVYNEQFF.

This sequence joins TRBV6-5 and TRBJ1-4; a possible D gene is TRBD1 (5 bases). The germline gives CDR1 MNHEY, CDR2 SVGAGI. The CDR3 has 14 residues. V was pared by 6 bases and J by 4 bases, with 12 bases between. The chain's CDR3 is CASSPRGVNEKLFF. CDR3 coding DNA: TGTGCCAGCAGCCCTCGGGGGGTTAATGAAAAACTGTTTTTT.

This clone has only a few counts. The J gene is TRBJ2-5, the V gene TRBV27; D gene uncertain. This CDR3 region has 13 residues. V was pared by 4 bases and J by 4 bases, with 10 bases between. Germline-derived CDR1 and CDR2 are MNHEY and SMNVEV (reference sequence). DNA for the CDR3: TGTGCCAGCAGTTCACGGGCCGGAGAGACCCAGTACTTC. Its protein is CASSSRAGETQYF.

DNA for the CDR3: TGTGCCAGCAGTTTATGGCGGGACAGCACAGATACGCAGTATTTT. Translation gives CASSLWRDSTDTQYF. The V call is TRBV28, the J call TRBJ2-3; D might be TRBD2 (6 bases). Between the trimmed V and J ends, which lost 0 bases and 0 bases, there was a span of 7 bases. CDR1 and CDR2 from the germline V gene are MDHEN and SYDVKM. CDR3 size: 15 residues.

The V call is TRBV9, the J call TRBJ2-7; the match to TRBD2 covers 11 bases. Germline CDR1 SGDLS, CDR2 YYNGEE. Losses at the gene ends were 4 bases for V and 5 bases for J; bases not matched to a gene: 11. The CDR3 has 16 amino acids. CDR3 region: CASSRGTSGRVDEQYF. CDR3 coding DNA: TGTGCCAGCAGCCGCGGCACTAGCGGGAGAGTCGACGAGCAGTACTTC.

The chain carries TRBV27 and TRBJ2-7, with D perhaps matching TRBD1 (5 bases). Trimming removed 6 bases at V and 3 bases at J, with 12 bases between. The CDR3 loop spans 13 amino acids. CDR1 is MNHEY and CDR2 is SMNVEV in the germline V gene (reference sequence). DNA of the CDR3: TGTGCCAGCAGCCCGGCGGACATCTACGAGCAGTACTTC. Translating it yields CASSPADIYEQYF.

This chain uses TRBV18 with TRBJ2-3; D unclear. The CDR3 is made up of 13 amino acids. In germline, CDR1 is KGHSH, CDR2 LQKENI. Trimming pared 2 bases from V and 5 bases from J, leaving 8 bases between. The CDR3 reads CASSPNREDTQYF. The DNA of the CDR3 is TGTGCCAGCTCACCAAACCGCGAAGATACGCAGTATTTT.

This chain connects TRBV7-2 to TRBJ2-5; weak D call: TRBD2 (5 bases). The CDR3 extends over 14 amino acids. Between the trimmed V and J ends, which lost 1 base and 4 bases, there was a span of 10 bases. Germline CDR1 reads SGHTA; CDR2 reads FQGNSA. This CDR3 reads CASSLGYRGETQYF. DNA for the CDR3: TGTGCCAGCAGCTTAGGGTACCGGGGAGAGACCCAGTACTTC.

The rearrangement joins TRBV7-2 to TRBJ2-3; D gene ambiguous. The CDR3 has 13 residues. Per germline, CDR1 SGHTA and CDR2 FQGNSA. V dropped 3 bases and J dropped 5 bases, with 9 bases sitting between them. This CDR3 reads CASSFVTEDTQYF. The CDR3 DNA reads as TGTGCCAGCAGCTTCGTCACAGAAGATACGCAGTATTTT.

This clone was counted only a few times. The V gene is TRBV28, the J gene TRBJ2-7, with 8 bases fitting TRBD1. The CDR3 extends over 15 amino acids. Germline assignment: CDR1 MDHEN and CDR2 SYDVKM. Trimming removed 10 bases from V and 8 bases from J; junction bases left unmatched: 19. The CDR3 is CATTGVERHRSQQYF. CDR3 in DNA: TGTGCCACGACAGGGGTGGAACGGCATCGGAGCCAGCAGTACTTC.

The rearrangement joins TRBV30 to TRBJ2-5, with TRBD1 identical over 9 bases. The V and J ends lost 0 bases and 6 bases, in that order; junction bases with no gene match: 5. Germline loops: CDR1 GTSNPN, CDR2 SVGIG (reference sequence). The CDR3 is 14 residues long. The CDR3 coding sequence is TGTGCCTGGAGTGTGTCGGACAGGGGAAAGACCCAGTACTTC. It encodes CAWSVSDRGKTQYF.

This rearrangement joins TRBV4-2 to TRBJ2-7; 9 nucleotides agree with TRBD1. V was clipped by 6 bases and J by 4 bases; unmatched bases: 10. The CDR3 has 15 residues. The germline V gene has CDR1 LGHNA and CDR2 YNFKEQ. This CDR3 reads CASRPAQGQGYEQYF. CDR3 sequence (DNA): TGTGCCAGCAGGCCGGCCCAAGGACAGGGGTACGAGCAGTACTTC.

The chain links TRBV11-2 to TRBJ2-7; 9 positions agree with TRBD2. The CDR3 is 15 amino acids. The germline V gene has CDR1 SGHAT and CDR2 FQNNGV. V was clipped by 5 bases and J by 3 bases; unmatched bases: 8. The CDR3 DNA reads TGTGCCAGCAGCCCGGTGCTAGCGGGATTCTACGAGCAGTACTTC. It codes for CASSPVLAGFYEQYF.

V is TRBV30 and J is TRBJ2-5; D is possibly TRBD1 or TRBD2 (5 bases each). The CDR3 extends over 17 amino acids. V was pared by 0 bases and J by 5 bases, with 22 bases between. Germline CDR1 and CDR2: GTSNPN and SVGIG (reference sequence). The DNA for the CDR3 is TGTGCCTGGAGTGTAGCCCCCTATCCGGGGCGAGGGGAGACCCAGTACTTC. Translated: CAWSVAPYPGRGETQYF.

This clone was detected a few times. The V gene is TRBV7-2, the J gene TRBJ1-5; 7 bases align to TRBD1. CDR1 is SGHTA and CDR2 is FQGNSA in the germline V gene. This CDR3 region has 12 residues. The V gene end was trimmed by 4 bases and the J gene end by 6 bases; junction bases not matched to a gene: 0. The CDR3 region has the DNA TGTGCCAGCAGCTCAGGGGGTCAGCCCCAGCATTTT. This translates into CASSSGGQPQHF.

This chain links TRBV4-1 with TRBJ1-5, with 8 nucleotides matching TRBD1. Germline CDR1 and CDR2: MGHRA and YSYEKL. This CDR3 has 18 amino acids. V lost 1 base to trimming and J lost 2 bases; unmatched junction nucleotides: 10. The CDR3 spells CASSQVTGQGKGNQPQHF. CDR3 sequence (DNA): TGCGCCAGCAGCCAAGTTACAGGACAGGGTAAGGGCAATCAGCCCCAGCATTTT.

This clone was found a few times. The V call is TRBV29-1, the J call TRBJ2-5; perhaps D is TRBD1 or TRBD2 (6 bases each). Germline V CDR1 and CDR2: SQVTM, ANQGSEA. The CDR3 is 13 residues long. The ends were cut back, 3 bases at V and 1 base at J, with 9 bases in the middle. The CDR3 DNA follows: TGCAGCGTTGACCGGGGGCTCCAAGAGACCCAGTACTTC. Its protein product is CSVDRGLQETQYF.

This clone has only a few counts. CDR3 in DNA: TGTGCCAGCAGCTTGGATCTAGCGGGCGTTGGTATCATTCAGTACTTC. Amino acid sequence: CASSLDLAGVGIIQYF. The chain has TRBV5-5 and TRBJ2-4; 8 bases agree with TRBD2. Germline assignment: CDR1 SGHKS and CDR2 YYEKEE (reference sequence). CDR3 length: 16 amino acids. Trimming cost V 0 bases and J 9 bases; bases outside gene matches: 11.

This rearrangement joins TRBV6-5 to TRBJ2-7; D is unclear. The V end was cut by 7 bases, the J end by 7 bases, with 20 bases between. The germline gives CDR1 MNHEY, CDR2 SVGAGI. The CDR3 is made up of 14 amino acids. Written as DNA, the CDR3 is TGTGCCAGCACCTCCACGTCCAGTACGGGTGAGCAGTACTTC. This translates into CASTSTSSTGEQYF.

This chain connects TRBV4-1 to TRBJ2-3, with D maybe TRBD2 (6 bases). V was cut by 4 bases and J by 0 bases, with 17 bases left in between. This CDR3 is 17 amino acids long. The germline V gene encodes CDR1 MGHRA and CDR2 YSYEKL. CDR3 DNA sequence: TGCGCCAGCAGCCCACAGAAGTTGGGACTTAGCACAGATACGCAGTATTTT. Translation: CASSPQKLGLSTDTQYF.

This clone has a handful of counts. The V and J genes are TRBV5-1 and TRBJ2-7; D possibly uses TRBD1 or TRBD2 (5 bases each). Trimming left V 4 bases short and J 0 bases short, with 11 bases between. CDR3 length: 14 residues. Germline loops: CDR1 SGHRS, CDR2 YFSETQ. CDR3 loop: CASSRDASSYEQYF. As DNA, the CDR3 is TGCGCCAGCAGCCGGGACGCCAGCTCCTACGAGCAGTACTTC. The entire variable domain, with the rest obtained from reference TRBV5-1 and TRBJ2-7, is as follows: KAGVTQTPRYLIKTRGQQVTLSCSPISGHRSVSWYQQTPGQGLQFLFEYFSETQRNKGNFPGRFSGRQFSNSRSEMNVSTLELGDSALYLCASSRDASSYEQYFGPGTRLTVT.